This T cell receptor (beta chain) was identified during a study of regulatory T cells in long-lasting Graves disease. Time point specified: persistent/refractory GD, antithyroid drugs over 5 years with positive TRAb. The TCR library was made from RNA that had been extracted from PBMCs in TRIzol. Germline-derived CDR1 and CDR2 are SGHTA and FQGNSA. CDR3 length: 14 amino acids. V was pared by 3 bases and J by 3 bases, with 8 bases between. Through Arm-PCR of CDR3 regions and iRepertoire HTBI primers, TCR beta libraries were built. TCRdb analysed the multiplex PCR reads with MiXCR anew, one entry per CDR3 protein. The sample holds 400,000 or so distinct CDR3 sequences; about a fifth are singletons and the top ten take 20%.

This receptor was obtained from a female donor with Graves disease. The chain uses TRBV7-2 and TRBJ2-2; a possible D gene is TRBD2 (6 bases). This material consisted of peripheral blood mononuclear cells (PBMCs), taken when the disease was refractory, from a patient treated with antithyroid drugs. The CDR3 DNA is TGTGCCAGCAGCTTCGTAGCGGACACCGGGGAGCTGTTTTTT. It codes for CASSFVADTGELFF.